Presented here are 27 T cell receptor beta chains from one specimen sequenced in a study of blood T cell repertoires in COVID-19. Profiled with immunoSEQ multiplex PCR; TCRdb holds only in-frame clones, not every one. The table includes approximately 180,000 clones, over 75% detected once. Sequencing was performed on peripheral blood. Every receptor here comes from a man aged 55 to 70 with acute or convalescent COVID-19.

This clone was observed a handful of times. The chain employs TRBV7-9 and TRBJ2-1; TRBD2 agrees at 8 bases. The CDR3 spans 15 residues. The junction had 3 bases not matched to a gene; V was cut back by 3 bases and J by 2 bases. Germline V gene lookup returns CDR1 SEHNR and CDR2 FQNEAQ (reference sequence). The CDR3 coding sequence is TGTGCCAGCAGCTTCGCGGGAGGCCCCTACAATGAGCAGTTCTTC. It codes for CASSFAGGPYNEQFF.

The rearrangement uses TRBV6-2 or TRBV6-3 and TRBJ1-1, with D unresolved. Looked up from germline, CDR1 is MNHEY and CDR2 is SVGEGT. CDR3 length: 13 residues. Trimming pared 4 bases from V and 5 bases from J, leaving 11 bases between. CDR3: CASSFGRGTEAFF. The CDR3 DNA sequence: TGTGCCAGCAGTTTCGGGCGAGGGACTGAAGCTTTCTTT.

The chain employs TRBV7-9 and TRBJ2-1; D may be TRBD2 (6 bases). Deletions cut 5 bases from V and 0 bases from J, with 11 bases between. CDR1 is SEHNR, CDR2 FQNEAQ, per germline (reference sequence). This CDR3 comprises 15 residues. CDR3 sequence: CASSLRDSSYNEQFF. CDR3 nucleotide sequence: TGTGCCAGCAGCCTACGGGACTCCTCCTACAATGAGCAGTTCTTC.

The chain recombines TRBV6-2 or TRBV6-3 with TRBJ1-1, with D possibly TRBD1 on 5 matching bases. The CDR3 covers 13 residues. CDR1 is MNHEY, CDR2 SVGEGT, per germline. V dropped 2 bases and J dropped 6 bases, with 10 bases sitting between them. As DNA, the CDR3 is TGTGCCAGCAGTTACCCCAGGGTGGCTGAAGCTTTCTTT. As protein: CASSYPRVAEAFF.

The chain carries TRBV10-3 and TRBJ2-7; 10 nucleotides align to TRBD2. This CDR3 has 14 residues. V shed 4 bases, J shed 6 bases, and the junction held 6 bases outside the gene matches. Germline V lookup: CDR1 ENHRY, CDR2 SYGVKD. CDR3 amino acids: CAISVGTSALEQYF. The CDR3, as DNA: TGTGCCATCAGTGTGGGGACTAGCGCCCTCGAGCAGTACTTC.

The chain couples TRBV7-2 to TRBJ2-3; 13 bases map to TRBD2. CDR1 and CDR2 from the germline V gene are SGHTA and FQGNSA. The trim removed 0 bases at V and 8 bases at J, leaving 5 bases unmatched. This CDR3 region has 16 residues. This CDR3 reads CASSLARGLAGATQYF. CDR3 DNA sequence: TGTGCCAGCAGCTTAGCGCGTGGACTAGCGGGAGCTACGCAGTATTTT.

This clone has just one count. V and J are TRBV28 and TRBJ2-7; 9 bases align to TRBD1. Germline loops: CDR1 MDHEN, CDR2 SYDVKM. The junction had 3 bases not matched to a gene; V was cut back by 6 bases and J by 3 bases. This CDR3 has 13 amino acids. CDR3 loop: CASSRTGVYEQYF. DNA for the CDR3: TGTGCCAGCAGCCGGACAGGGGTCTACGAGCAGTACTTC.

The chain joins TRBV28 to TRBJ1-5, with TRBD1 matching over 8 bases. The V gene end was trimmed by 5 bases and the J gene end by 3 bases; junction bases not matched to a gene: 6. CDR1 is MDHEN, CDR2 SYDVKM, per germline. The CDR3 runs 15 residues. The CDR3 sequence is CASSLMTGDNQPQHF. CDR3 DNA sequence: TGTGCCAGCAGTCTGATGACAGGGGACAATCAGCCCCAGCATTTT.

The V call is TRBV2, the J call TRBJ2-1; 14 bases align to TRBD2. The CDR3 spans 16 residues. The germline CDR1 and CDR2 sequences are SNHLY and FYNNEI. With 5 bases clipped from V and 12 bases from J, the junction kept 12 bases outside the gene matches. CDR3 sequence reads: CASSSKGLAGVSGQFF. CDR3 DNA: TGTGCCAGCAGTAGTAAGGGACTAGCGGGAGTATCTGGGCAGTTCTTC.

This sequence joins TRBV7-3 and TRBJ2-7, with 9 bases lining up with TRBD2. In germline, CDR1 is SGHTA, CDR2 FQGTGA. The J segment lost 3 bases and the V segment lost 1 base, leaving 4 bases of the junction unmatched. The CDR3 extends over 15 amino acids. The CDR3 loop reads CASSLNPAGGYEQYF. The CDR3 DNA reads TGTGCCAGCAGCTTAAATCCAGCGGGGGGCTACGAGCAGTACTTC.

V is TRBV5-1 and J is TRBJ2-4, with 8 bases identical to TRBD1. Looked up from germline, CDR1 is SGHRS and CDR2 is YFSETQ. The CDR3 extends over 14 amino acids. V lost 4 bases and J lost 9; bases outside the gene matches: 9. CDR3 loop: CASSIGQGNTIQYF. DNA of the CDR3: TGCGCCAGCAGCATAGGACAGGGAAACACCATTCAGTACTTC.

The V call is TRBV5-1, the J call TRBJ1-1, with D tentatively TRBD1 (5 bases). V lost 5 bases and J lost 10, with 21 bases in between. Germline loops: CDR1 SGHRS, CDR2 YFSETQ. The CDR3 consists of 14 residues. CDR3 amino acids: CASSWGLVSSGAFF. CDR3 nucleotide sequence: TGCGCCAGCAGTTGGGGACTTGTCAGTTCGGGAGCTTTCTTT.

The sample holds a few counts of this clone. This chain joins TRBV28 and TRBJ2-3, with TRBD2 matching 14 bases. The CDR3 is made up of 17 amino acids. The trim removed 5 bases at V and 4 bases at J, leaving 8 bases unmatched. Germline assignment: CDR1 MDHEN and CDR2 SYDVKM. The CDR3 spells CASSTGTSGRKADTQYF. CDR3 sequence (DNA): TGTGCCAGCAGTACGGGGACTAGCGGGAGAAAGGCAGATACGCAGTATTTT.

This chain uses TRBV7-6 with TRBJ2-7; the D gene is possibly TRBD2 (7 bases). V was shortened by 1 base and J by 2 bases, with 12 bases between the two germline ends. The CDR3 is made up of 15 amino acids. CDR1 and CDR2 from the germline V gene are SGHVS and FNYEAQ. CDR3 amino acids: CASSLGAGAAYEQYF. The CDR3 nucleotides are TGTGCCAGCAGCTTAGGTGCGGGGGCGGCCTACGAGCAGTACTTC.

This clone was counted between two and nine times. The chain has TRBV7-2 and TRBJ2-1; 9 bases agree with TRBD1. CDR3 length equals 16 residues. Germline values: CDR1 SGHTA, CDR2 FQGNSA. V was pared by 3 bases and J by 2 bases, with 5 bases of the junction left unmatched. CDR3: CASSFTGTGTYNEQFF. The CDR3 region has the DNA TGTGCCAGCAGCTTCACCGGGACAGGGACCTACAATGAGCAGTTCTTC.

The rearrangement links TRBV11-2 to TRBJ2-7, with 12 bases fitting TRBD2. The germline V gene encodes CDR1 SGHAT and CDR2 FQNNGV. V lost 1 base and J lost 7; bases outside the gene matches: 8. This CDR3 contains 16 residues. The CDR3 sequence: CASSLVLAGGPGEQYF. DNA of the CDR3: TGTGCCAGCAGCTTAGTCCTAGCGGGAGGGCCGGGGGAGCAGTACTTC.

The CDR3 here is CASSQDAPSSRTQYF. Here the CDR3 DNA reads TGCGCCAGCAGCCAAGATGCACCCTCCTCGCGGACCCAGTACTTC. The chain couples TRBV4-1 to TRBJ2-5, with D hard to call. V dropped 0 bases and J dropped 7 bases, with 15 bases sitting between them. The CDR3 length is 15 residues. Germline assignment: CDR1 MGHRA and CDR2 YSYEKL.

The CDR3 sequence: CASSGGTGFGNTIYF. The DNA for the CDR3 is TGTGCCAGCAGCGGAGGGACAGGGTTTGGAAACACCATATATTTT. The chain recombines TRBV9 with TRBJ2-2; the match to TRBD1 covers 9 bases. TRBJ1-3 explains the end of the DNA better; the J call may be wrong. The CDR3 sequence is 15 residues long. The germline V gene has CDR1 SGDLS and CDR2 YYNGEE.

The chain couples TRBV9 to TRBJ2-1; TRBD2 aligns across 10 bases. Germline V gene sequence: CDR1 SGDLS, CDR2 YYNGEE. This CDR3 is built from 15 residues. With 5 bases clipped from V and 4 bases from J, the junction kept 6 bases outside the gene matches. The CDR3 reads CASSPAGGRYNEQFF. CDR3 nucleotides: TGTGCCAGCAGTCCAGCGGGAGGGCGATACAATGAGCAGTTCTTC.

The V call is TRBV4-2, the J call TRBJ2-5, with 9 bases fitting TRBD2. V lost 5 bases to trimming and J lost 5 bases; unmatched junction nucleotides: 9. The length of the CDR3 is 15 residues. CDR1 and CDR2 from the germline V gene are LGHNA and YNFKEQ. DNA for the CDR3: TGTGCCAGCAGCTGGAGCGGGAGGTGGGGGGAGACCCAGTACTTC. Amino acids: CASSWSGRWGETQYF.

In its sample, this clone was seen once. This chain links TRBV29-1 with TRBJ1-1; 7 nucleotides line up with TRBD1. CDR3 length: 13 amino acids. Trimming cost V 5 bases and J 4 bases; bases outside gene matches: 7. Germline V gene sequence: CDR1 SQVTM, CDR2 ANQGSEA. DNA of the CDR3: TGCAGCGTTTCTGTACAGGGGAGCACTGAAGCTTTCTTT. This encodes CSVSVQGSTEAFF.

The V call is TRBV27, the J call TRBJ1-2, with D hard to call. Trimming removed 6 bases from V and 1 base from J, with 9 bases in between. CDR1 is MNHEY, CDR2 SMNVEV, per germline (reference sequence). The CDR3 has 13 amino acids. The CDR3 loop reads CASRLGNNYGYTF. CDR3 DNA sequence: TGTGCCAGCAGACTAGGGAATAACTATGGCTACACCTTC.

The chain couples TRBV9 to TRBJ2-1, with 8 bases matching TRBD2. This CDR3 is built from 16 residues. Per germline, CDR1 SGDLS and CDR2 YYNGEE. J lost 4 bases, V lost 0 bases, and 6 bases had no gene match. The CDR3 protein is CASSVDTSGAYNEQFF. CDR3 nucleotide sequence: TGTGCCAGCAGCGTAGATACTAGCGGAGCATACAATGAGCAGTTCTTC.

The chain recombines TRBV30 with TRBJ1-2; D is ambiguous. V was pared by 0 bases and J by 8 bases, with 7 bases between. This CDR3 has 11 residues. Looked up from germline, CDR1 is GTSNPN and CDR2 is SVGIG (reference sequence). The CDR3 loop reads CAWSVAGGYTF. The DNA for the CDR3 is TGTGCCTGGAGTGTAGCGGGCGGCTACACCTTC.

The chain carries TRBV29-1 and TRBJ1-1; 9 positions agree with TRBD1. V was clipped by 6 bases and J by 3 bases; unmatched bases: 5. The CDR3 loop spans 13 amino acids. Germline V gene lookup returns CDR1 SQVTM and CDR2 ANQGSEA. CDR3 sequence reads: CSVQDRGDTEAFF. CDR3 DNA: TGCAGCGTCCAGGACAGGGGAGACACTGAAGCTTTCTTT.

The V and J genes are TRBV18 and TRBJ1-2; TRBD1 matches at 8 bases. V lost 4 bases to trimming and J lost 9 bases; unmatched junction nucleotides: 10. Germline V lookup: CDR1 KGHSH, CDR2 LQKENI. The CDR3 is 14 residues long. The CDR3 loop reads CASSLETGEARYTF. The CDR3 nucleotides read TGTGCCAGCTCACTCGAGACAGGGGAGGCTCGCTACACCTTC.

This clone was observed a few times. The chain has TRBV7-3 and TRBJ1-2; 7 bases are shared with TRBD1. Trimming at V came to 5 bases and at J to 5 bases, leaving 5 bases not matched to a gene. This CDR3 region has 13 residues. Looked up from germline, CDR1 is SGHTA and CDR2 is FQGTGA. Here the CDR3 DNA reads TGTGCCAGCAGCCCAGGACAGGAGTATGGCTACACCTTC. Its protein product is CASSPGQEYGYTF. Variable domain in full (rest from reference TRBV7-3 and TRBJ1-2): GAGVSQTPSNKVTEKGKYVELRCDPISGHTALYWYRQSLGQGPEFLIYFQGTGAADDSGLPNDRFFAVRPEGSVSTLKIQRTERGDSAVYLCASSPGQEYGYTFGSGTRLTVV.